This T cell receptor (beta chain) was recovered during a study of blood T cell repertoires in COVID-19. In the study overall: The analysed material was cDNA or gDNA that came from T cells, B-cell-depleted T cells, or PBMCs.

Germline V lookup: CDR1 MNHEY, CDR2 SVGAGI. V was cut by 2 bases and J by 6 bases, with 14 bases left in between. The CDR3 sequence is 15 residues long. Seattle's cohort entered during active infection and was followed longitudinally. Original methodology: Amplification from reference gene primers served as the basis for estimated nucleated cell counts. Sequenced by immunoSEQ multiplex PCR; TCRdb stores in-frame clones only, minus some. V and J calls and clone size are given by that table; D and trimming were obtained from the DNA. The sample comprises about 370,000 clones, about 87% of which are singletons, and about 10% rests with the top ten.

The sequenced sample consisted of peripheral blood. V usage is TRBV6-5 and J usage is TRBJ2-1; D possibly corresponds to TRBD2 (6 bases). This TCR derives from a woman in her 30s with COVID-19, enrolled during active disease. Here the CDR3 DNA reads TGTGCCAGCAGTTACATCGGGAGTCTTTTCAATGAGCAGTTCTTC. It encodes CASSYIGSLFNEQFF.